This T cell receptor beta chain was sequenced during a study of shared clonotypes between healthy human individuals. General study findings and limits: Sequencing depth was a factor that was expected to affect clonotype sharing among donors. Non-shared clonotypes were found to have lower generation probabilities than the clonotypes that were shared by all four of the sorted-subset donors.

This clone occurred once. Its antigen is not known. About 200 ng DNA, 25,000 to 35,000 T cell genomes, went into each sorted-subset replicate PCR. Sequencing was performed with immunoSEQ multiplex PCR; in TCRdb, only in-frame clones are kept and a portion is missing. The table records under 1,900,000 clones, less than 99% of them present only once. V was pared by 0 bases and J by 2 bases, with 14 bases of the junction left unmatched. The CDR3 totals 20 residues. Germline CDR1 is MGHRA and CDR2 is YSYEKL. The sequence came from a young man in good health. The V and J genes are TRBV4-1 and TRBJ2-7, with TRBD2 matching 12 bases. The sequenced sample consisted of naive CD4+ T cells sorted from blood. Subset noted: CD45RA+ positively selected. The CDR3 DNA is TGCGCCAGCAGCCAAGATTTGGCTAGCGGGAGGGTTGCCCTACCCTACGAGCAGTACTTC. Protein sequence: CASSQDLASGRVALPYEQYF.